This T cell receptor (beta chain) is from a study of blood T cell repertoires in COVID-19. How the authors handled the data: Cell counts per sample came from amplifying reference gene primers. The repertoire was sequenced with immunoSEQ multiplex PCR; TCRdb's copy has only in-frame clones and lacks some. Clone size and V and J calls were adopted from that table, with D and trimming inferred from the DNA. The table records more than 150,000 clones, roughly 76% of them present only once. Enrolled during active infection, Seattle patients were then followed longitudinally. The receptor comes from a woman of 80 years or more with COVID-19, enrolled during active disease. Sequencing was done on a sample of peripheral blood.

CDR3: CASTNRGEQYF. The CDR3 nucleotides are TGTGCCAGCACAAACAGGGGCGAGCAGTACTTC. The V and J genes are TRBV11-3 and TRBJ2-7; 7 bases are shared with TRBD1. Germline loops: CDR1 SGHNT, CDR2 YENEEA. J lost 6 bases, V lost 7 bases, and 3 bases had no gene match. The CDR3 runs 11 residues.